This entry features one T cell receptor (beta chain) sequence. As yet, its antigen is unknown. Germline V lookup: CDR1 SGHRS, CDR2 YFSETQ. After removal of 4 bases from V and 6 bases from J, the junction contained 4 bases not matched to a gene. There are 13 residues in the CDR3. Profiled with immunoSEQ multiplex PCR; TCRdb holds only in-frame clones, not every one. In the table there are around 90,000 clones, more than 90% of which are singletons. This sample is drawn from a study of graft-versus-host responses after intestinal transplantation. Source: unstimulated CD4+ T cells sorted from spleen or lymph node cells, taken before intestinal transplant. V is TRBV5-1 and J is TRBJ1-1; 9 nucleotides match TRBD1. The sequence was collected from a human donor who received an intestinal transplant. The CDR3 sequence is CASSEDRGAEAFF. The CDR3 DNA follows: TGCGCCAGCAGCGAGGACAGGGGAGCTGAAGCTTTCTTT.